This T cell receptor (beta chain) was profiled in a study of blood T cell repertoires in COVID-19. For the study at large: From the United States, Italy and Spain came samples of acute and convalescent COVID-19. PBMCs, B-cell-depleted T cells, or T cells were the source of the cDNA or gDNA that made up the material.

Under the authors' procedure: Amplified reference gene primers provided the basis for estimating nucleated cell counts. Clones were read by immunoSEQ multiplex PCR, and TCRdb kept only the in-frame ones, dropping some. From that table come the V and J calls and clone size; the DNA was used to work out D and trimming. The sample includes around 180,000 clones, more than 70% of them seen just once. The source of this sequence is a woman aged 25 to 45 with acute or convalescent COVID-19. Specimen: peripheral blood.

CDR3 DNA sequence: TGCGCCAGCAGCCTACCTAGCGGGAGGGCCAATGAGCAGTTCTTC. Amino acid sequence: CASSLPSGRANEQFF. J is TRBJ2-1 and V is TRBV5-1; 12 bases map to TRBD2. The CDR3 runs 15 residues. V lost 4 bases to trimming and J lost 6 bases; unmatched junction nucleotides: 5. CDR1 and CDR2 (germline): SGHRS, YFSETQ. Full variable domain (rest looked up from reference TRBV5-1 and TRBJ2-1): KAGVTQTPRYLIKTRGQQVTLSCSPISGHRSVSWYQQTPGQGLQFLFEYFSETQRNKGNFPGRFSGRQFSNSRSEMNVSTLELGDSALYLCASSLPSGRANEQFFGPGTRLTVL.